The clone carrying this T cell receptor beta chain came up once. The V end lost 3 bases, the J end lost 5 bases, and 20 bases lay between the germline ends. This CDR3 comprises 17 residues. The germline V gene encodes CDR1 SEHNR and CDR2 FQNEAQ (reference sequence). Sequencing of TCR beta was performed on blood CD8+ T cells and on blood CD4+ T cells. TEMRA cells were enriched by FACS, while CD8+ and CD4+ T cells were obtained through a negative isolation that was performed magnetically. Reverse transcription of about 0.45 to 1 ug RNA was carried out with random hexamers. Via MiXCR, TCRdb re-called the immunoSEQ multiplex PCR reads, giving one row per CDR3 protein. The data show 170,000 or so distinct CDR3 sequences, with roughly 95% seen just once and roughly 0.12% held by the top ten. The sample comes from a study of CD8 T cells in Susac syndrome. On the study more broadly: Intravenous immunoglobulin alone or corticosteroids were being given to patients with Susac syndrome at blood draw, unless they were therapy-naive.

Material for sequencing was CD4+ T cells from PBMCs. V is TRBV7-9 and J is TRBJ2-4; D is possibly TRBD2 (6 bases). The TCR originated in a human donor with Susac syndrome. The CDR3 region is CASSLWGGKDPENIQYF. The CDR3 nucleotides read TGTGCCAGCAGCTTGTGGGGCGGGAAAGATCCTGAAAACATTCAGTACTTC.